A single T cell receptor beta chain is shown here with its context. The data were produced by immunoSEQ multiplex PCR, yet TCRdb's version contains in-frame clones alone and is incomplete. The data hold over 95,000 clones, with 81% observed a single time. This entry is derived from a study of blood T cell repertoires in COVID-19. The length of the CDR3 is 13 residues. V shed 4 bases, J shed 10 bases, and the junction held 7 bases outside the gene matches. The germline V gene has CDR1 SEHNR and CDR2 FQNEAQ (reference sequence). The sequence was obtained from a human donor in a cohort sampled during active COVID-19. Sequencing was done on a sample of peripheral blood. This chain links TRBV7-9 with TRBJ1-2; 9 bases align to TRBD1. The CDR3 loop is CASSWGQGRDYTF. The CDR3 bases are TGTGCCAGCAGCTGGGGACAGGGAAGAGACTACACCTTC.